The 3 T cell receptor beta chains below come from one sample, sequenced in a study of CD8 T cells in ankylosing spondylitis (dated by TCRdb to 2016 to 2017). Study-level results and caveats: Blood from ankylosing spondylitis patients appeared to be characterized by a TCR beta motif made up of several highly homologous amino acid variants.

No cognate antigen is known for these TCRs. Preparation of the library involved 5' RACE. Sequencing took place on an Illumina HiSeq 2500. TCRdb reanalyzed the raw reads on its own, using fastp at Q25 for trimming and MiXCR for clone calling, and kept in-frame beta chains. Entries that share a CDR3 protein sequence are merged under the most common genes and DNA. Recorded for this sample are about 400,000 distinct CDR3 sequences; under 25% of them occurred a single time. Approximately 15% of the sample belongs to the ten largest clones. Sequencing was carried out using blood, either unsorted or a sorted T cell fraction (not recorded which). All receptors come from a male donor with ankylosing spondylitis.

There are many counts of this clonotype. The chain employs TRBV12-3 or TRBV12-4 and TRBJ1-6; D call uncertain. Trimming pared 7 bases from V and 4 bases from J, leaving 20 bases between. CDR3 length: 17 amino acids. CDR3 sequence reads: CASTNNEGVAYNSPLHF. The CDR3 DNA follows: TGTGCCAGCACCAATAATGAGGGAGTAGCGTATAATTCACCCCTCCACTTT.

This clonotype was counted between two and nine times. The chain has TRBV11-2 and TRBJ2-7; D ambiguous. The germline V gene encodes CDR1 SGHAT and CDR2 FQNNGV. The CDR3 runs 15 residues. V was trimmed by 1 base and J by 3 bases, leaving 13 bases between them. The CDR3 here is CASSLALRSVYEQYF. CDR3 coding DNA: TGTGCCAGCAGCTTAGCCCTCCGTTCGGTCTACGAGCAGTACTTC.

The CDR3 sequence is CASSQDLGRNQPQHF. CDR3 bases: TGTGCCAGCAGCCAAGACTTGGGGAGGAATCAGCCCCAGCATTTT. The genes are TRBV3-1 and TRBJ1-5; D unresolved. The CDR3 is made up of 15 amino acids. The V gene's germline CDR1 is LGHDT and CDR2 YNNKEL (reference sequence). V gave up 0 bases and J gave up 4 bases, with 10 bases separating them. Based on the CDR3 plus reference TRBV3-1 and TRBJ1-5, the full variable domain is DTAVSQTPKYLVTQMGNDKSIKCEQNLGHDTMYWYKQDSKKFLKIMFSYNNKELIINETVPNRFSPKSPDKAHLNLHINSLELGDSAVYFCASSQDLGRNQPQHFGDGTRLSIL.